The rows below give T cell receptor beta chains drawn from one sample of a study of blood T cell repertoires in COVID-19. TCRdb keeps only in-frame clones here, not all; method: immunoSEQ multiplex PCR. The sample carries some 46,000 clones, 70% to 90% recorded once. Sequencing was performed on peripheral blood. The receptor set was obtained from a woman aged 80 or over with COVID-19, enrolled during active disease. CDR3s include the opening cysteine and the closing phenylalanine or tryptophan. The D gene is left open where the match is weak. Clone sizes are given selectively: once, few, many, or a class where the clone is expanded.

clone size: NA
V gene: TRBV5-1
D gene: NA
CDR3 protein: CASSSGDTTNEKLFF

clone size: once
V gene: TRBV11-2
D gene: NA
CDR3 protein: CASSPSQGNTIYF

clone size: NA
V gene: TRBV6-5
D gene: NA
CDR3 protein: CASSRTAGGQPQHF

clone size: NA
V gene: TRBV10-3
D gene: TRBD1
CDR3 protein: CAISEPDRDNSPLHF

clone size: NA
V gene: TRBV12-3/TRBV12-4
D gene: NA
CDR3 protein: CASSLSRGNEQFF

clone size: NA
V gene: TRBV5-8
D gene: TRBD2
CDR3 protein: CASSAEGLAGTDTQYF

clone size: NA
V gene: TRBV20-1
D gene: TRBD1
CDR3 protein: CSASSGGAKNIQYF

clone size: NA
V gene: TRBV20-1
D gene: NA
CDR3 protein: CSAIDRVLPYQPQHF

clone size: once
V gene: TRBV5-6
D gene: NA
CDR3 protein: CASSLGQTQETQYF

clone size: NA
V gene: TRBV27
D gene: NA
CDR3 protein: CASSSRENNSPLHF

clone size: NA
V gene: TRBV2
D gene: NA
CDR3 protein: CASKRTGTEAFF

clone size: NA
V gene: TRBV5-1
D gene: NA
CDR3 protein: CASSLDLGSSYEQYF

clone size: NA
V gene: TRBV19
D gene: TRBD1
CDR3 protein: CASSVLQGIGYTF

clone size: NA
V gene: TRBV7-2
D gene: NA
CDR3 protein: CASSLVNGGTGELFF

clone size: once
V gene: TRBV5-5
D gene: NA
CDR3 protein: CASSLGRIQDRTF

clone size: NA
V gene: TRBV11-1
D gene: NA
CDR3 protein: CASRRRDTVNTEAFF

clone size: NA
V gene: TRBV19
D gene: NA
CDR3 protein: CATEDAQGTEAFF

clone size: NA
V gene: TRBV5-6
D gene: NA
CDR3 protein: CASSRGQNNEQFF